These T cell receptor beta chains were read from a single sample in a study of T cell repertoires and leukemia-associated antigens. A single record per CDR3 protein comes from TCRdb applying MiXCR to the 5' RACE reads. Of more than 8,000 distinct CDR3 sequences listed, 43% are singletons. These TCRs are of unknown antigen specificity. The source material was CD3+ T cells sorted from blood and cultured. These receptors were taken from a female donor in good health. The CDR3 runs from the conserved cysteine through the conserved F or W. D genes are given only for firm matches. Expanded clones get a size class; other rows say once, few or many, or leave the size out.

cdr3_aa cdr3_nt v_call clone_size j_call d_call
CASSLYLYPPYEQYF TGCGCCAGCAGCTTGTACCTCTACCCCCCCTACGAGCAGTACTTC TRBV5-1 . TRBJ2-7 .
CASSEYRVYRDTQYF TGTGCCAGCAGCGAGTACAGGGTCTATCGAGATACGCAGTATTTT TRBV5-6 many TRBJ2-3 .
CASSKSSDTQYF TGTGCCAGCAGTAAGAGTTCAGATACGCAGTATTTT TRBV7-8 . TRBJ2-3 .
CASSLDRMGGTDTQYF TGCGCCAGCAGCCTGGACAGGATGGGTGGCACAGATACGCAGTATTTT TRBV5-1 . TRBJ2-3 TRBD1
CASSLGMPLRPGEQYF TGCGCCAGCAGCTTGGGTATGCCACTAAGACCGGGGGAGCAGTACTTC TRBV5-1 many TRBJ2-7 .
CASSPSPARLDTQYF TGTGCCAGCAGCCCAAGCCCGGCTAGGTTGGATACGCAGTATTTT TRBV7-2 few TRBJ2-3 .
CASSVEQDPTYEQYF TGTGCCAGCAGCGTAGAACAGGACCCTACCTACGAGCAGTACTTC TRBV9 . TRBJ2-7 .
CSAKPWRSYNEQFF TGCAGTGCCAAACCGTGGCGCTCCTACAATGAGCAGTTCTTC TRBV20-1 few TRBJ2-1 .
CASSLTSLEDTQYF TGCGCCAGCAGCCTGACTAGTCTTGAGGATACGCAGTATTTT TRBV5-1 . TRBJ2-3 .
CASTPGPSGAYANTGELFF TGTGCCAGCACCCCAGGTCCTAGCGGTGCATACGCGAACACCGGGGAGCTGTTTTTT TRBV7-3 few TRBJ2-2 TRBD2
CASSLLVAGPNEQYF TGCGCCAGCAGCTTACTGGTAGCGGGGCCAAACGAGCAGTACTTC TRBV5-1 few TRBJ2-7 TRBD2
CASSFYICSASQETQYF . TRBV7-9 few TRBJ2-5 .
CGARTSGNYEQYF TGTGGTGCTCGGACTAGCGGGAACTACGAGCAGTACTTC TRBV20-1 . TRBJ2-7 TRBD2
CASSGLGAYEQYF TGTGCCAGCAGCGGACTCGGTGCCTACGAGCAGTACTTC TRBV9 medium-sized TRBJ2-7 .
CSARDVAGGPIPYEQYF TGCAGTGCTAGAGACGTGGCGGGAGGGCCAATTCCCTACGAGCAGTACTTC TRBV20-1 . TRBJ2-7 TRBD2
CPTSRGTRNTGELFF TGTCCGACCAGCAGGGGGACCCGTAACACCGGGGAGCTGTTTTTT TRBV15 . TRBJ2-2 TRBD1
CSAAVGTIINIQYF TGCAGTGCCGCGGTCGGAACTATCATAAACATTCAGTACTTC TRBV20-1 medium-sized TRBJ2-4 .
CASSEQGARGYTF TGCGCCAGCAGCGAACAGGGGGCGCGGGGCTACACCTTC TRBV5-1 few TRBJ1-2 TRBD1
CASRQQGAIETQYF TGTGCCAGCAGGCAACAGGGGGCTATAGAGACCCAGTACTTC TRBV27 many TRBJ2-5 TRBD1
CASSPSGFSSYNEQFF TGTGCCAGCAGCCCCTCCGGTTTCAGCTCCTACAATGAGCAGTTCTTC TRBV9 medium-sized TRBJ2-1 .
CASSGQRSSYNEQFF TGCGCCAGCAGCGGCCAGCGGAGCTCCTACAATGAGCAGTTCTTC TRBV4-1 . TRBJ2-1 .
CSARQGPPGEKLFF TGCAGTGCTAGACAGGGGCCCCCCGGAGAAAAACTGTTTTTT TRBV20-1 medium-sized TRBJ1-4 .
CASSHRLAGETQYF TGTGCCAGCAGCCACCGACTAGCGGGAGAGACCCAGTACTTC TRBV7-6 many TRBJ2-5 TRBD2
CSARDGTSVTGELFF TGCAGTGCTAGAGACGGGACTAGCGTAACCGGGGAGCTGTTTTTT TRBV20-1 few TRBJ2-2 TRBD2
CASSAGDSNQPQHF TGTGCCAGCAGCGCGGGGGATAGCAATCAGCCCCAGCATTTT TRBV25-1 once TRBJ1-5 .
CSALDKETQYF TGCAGTGCTCTTGATAAAGAGACCCAGTACTTC TRBV20-1 . TRBJ2-5 .
CATKHGGDGTQYF TGCGCCACAAAGCACGGGGGCGACGGTACGCAGTATTTT TRBV5-1 medium-sized TRBJ2-3 .
CASSPIYRRSKQYF TGTGCCAGCAGCCCCATATATCGGCGGTCGAAGCAGTACTTC TRBV14 many TRBJ2-7 .
CASSSLAGGSDERFF TGTGCCAGCAGTAGCCTAGCGGGAGGGTCAGATGAGCGGTTCTTC TRBV6-4 . TRBJ2-1 TRBD2
CASSRLGLAEETPYF TGCGCCAGCAGCCGACTAGGACTAGCGGAAGAGACCCCGTACTTC TRBV4-1 once TRBJ2-5 TRBD2
CASSRLTSGRSNEQFF TGTGCCAGCAGCCGACTGACTAGCGGGAGATCGAATGAGCAGTTCTTC TRBV7-9 many TRBJ2-1 TRBD2
CASSQGRNYNEQFF TGTGCCAGCTCACAGGGGCGAAACTACAATGAGCAGTTCTTC TRBV18 medium-sized TRBJ2-1 .
CSASMDNTDTRYF TGCAGTGCTAGCATGGACAACACAGATACGCGGTATTTT TRBV20-1 . TRBJ2-3 .
CASSLGQVGSPLHF TGCGCCAGCAGCTTGGGACAGGTTGGATCACCCCTCCACTTT TRBV5-1 many TRBJ1-6 .
CASITPGLSYEQYF TGCGCCAGCATCACACCGGGCCTCTCATACGAGCAGTACTTC TRBV5-1 once TRBJ2-7 .
CASSIYLCSVRGETQYF . TRBV7-9 few TRBJ2-5 .
CASSLVASGRFWETQYF TGTGCCAGCAGCTTAGTAGCTAGCGGGAGGTTCTGGGAGACCCAGTACTTC TRBV7-8 many TRBJ2-5 TRBD2
CSAQGTPKNIQYF TGCAGCGCTCAAGGGACTCCCAAAAACATTCAGTACTTC TRBV20-1 medium-sized TRBJ2-4 .
CAWSVGNNEKLFF TGTGCCTGGAGTGTAGGGAATAATGAAAAACTGTTTTTT TRBV30 once TRBJ1-4 .
CSARDSLGSEVEQYF TGCAGTGCTAGAGATAGTCTGGGGAGTGAGGTCGAGCAGTACTTC TRBV20-1 few TRBJ2-7 .
CSARDRGRTEACGQAHQCGHF TGCAGTGCTAGAGACAGGGGCAGGACTGAAGCCTGTGGCCAGGCACACCAGTGTGGCCATTTT TRBV20-1 . TRBJ1-5 .
CASSQGLLAGLRETQYF TGTGCCAGCAGCCAAGGGTTACTAGCGGGACTTCGAGAGACCCAGTACTTT TRBV4-2 . TRBJ2-5 TRBD2
CSARDVEGASNQPQHF TGCAGTGCTAGAGATGTGGAGGGGGCTAGCAATCAGCCCCAGCATTTT TRBV20-1 many TRBJ1-5 TRBD1
CSVRTGSGANVLTF TGCAGCGTGCGGACGGGCTCTGGGGCCAACGTCCTGACTTTC TRBV29-1 few TRBJ2-6 .
CASSLSGAATSYEQYF TGTGCCAGCAGTTTATCGGGGGCAGCCACATCCTACGAGCAGTACTTC TRBV27 . TRBJ2-7 .
CSARDWQDYNEQFF TGCAGTGCTAGAGATTGGCAGGACTACAATGAGCAGTTCTTC TRBV20-1 . TRBJ2-1 .
CASSNSGNPQETQYF TGTGCCAGCAGCAATTCCGGGAACCCTCAAGAGACCCAGTACTTC TRBV7-2 few TRBJ2-5 .
CASRGVRTGELFF TGTGCTAGCAGAGGAGTTCGGACCGGGGAGCTGTTTTTT TRBV24-1 . TRBJ2-2 .
CSARARVGGETQYF TGCAGTGCTAGAGCCCGTGTGGGAGGAGAGACCCAGTACTTC TRBV20-1 . TRBJ2-5 .
CATSDTSGSSSYNEQFF TGTGCCACCAGTGATACTAGCGGGTCTAGCTCCTACAATGAGCAGTTCTTC TRBV24-1 . TRBJ2-1 TRBD2
CASSPLGLTVSYNEQFF TGTGCCAGCAGCCCCCTGGGACTAACCGTCTCCTACAATGAGCAGTTCTTC TRBV7-8 few TRBJ2-1 TRBD2
CASGLPALTGTEAFF TGTGCCAGCGGCTTGCCAGCCCTCACGGGCACTGAAGCTTTCTTT TRBV5-4 . TRBJ1-1 .
CGSKEISGTNVLTF TGTGGCAGCAAGGAAATCTCTGGGACCAACGTCCTGACTTTC TRBV27 . TRBJ2-6 .
CASSLLGVSEQFF TGTGCCAGCAGCTTATTAGGGGTCAGTGAGCAGTTCTTC TRBV7-9 . TRBJ2-1 .
CSARAGGRRETIYF TGCAGTGCTAGGGCAGGGGGTCGTCGGGAGACCATATATTTT TRBV20-1 few TRBJ1-3 TRBD1
CSVSQGAGANVLTF TGCAGCGTTTCACAGGGGGCTGGGGCCAACGTCCTGACTTTC TRBV29-1 . TRBJ2-6 TRBD1